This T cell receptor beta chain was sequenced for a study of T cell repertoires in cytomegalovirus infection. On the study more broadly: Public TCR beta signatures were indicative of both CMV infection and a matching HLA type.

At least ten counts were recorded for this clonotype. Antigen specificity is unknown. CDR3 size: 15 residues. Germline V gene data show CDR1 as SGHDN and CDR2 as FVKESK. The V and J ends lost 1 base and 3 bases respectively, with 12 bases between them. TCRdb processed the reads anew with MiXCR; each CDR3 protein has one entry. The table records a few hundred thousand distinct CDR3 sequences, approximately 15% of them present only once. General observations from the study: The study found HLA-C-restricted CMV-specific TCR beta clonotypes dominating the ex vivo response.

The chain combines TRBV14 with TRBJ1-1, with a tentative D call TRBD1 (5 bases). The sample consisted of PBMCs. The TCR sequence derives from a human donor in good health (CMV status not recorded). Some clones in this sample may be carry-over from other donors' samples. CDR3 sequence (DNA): TGTGCCAGCAGCCAAGGACAGCTGTTGTACACTGAAGCTTTCTTT. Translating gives CASSQGQLLYTEAFF.